This T cell receptor (beta chain) was observed in a study of T cells in Graves' hyperthyroidism and ophthalmopathy. Across the study: Any treatment followed the collection of peripheral blood at initial diagnosis.

Template material for amplifying TCR beta CDR3 regions consisted of RNA transcripts. In the first-round RT-PCR of the TCR CDR3, the HTBI primer set was used. TCRdb re-analysed the multiplex PCR reads in MiXCR, keeping a single row per CDR3 protein. The sample includes hundreds of thousands of distinct CDR3 sequences, around 20% of them seen just once. Patients were excluded because of uncontrolled infection, other autoimmune disease, pregnancy or lactation. Each diagnosis drew on symptoms, thyroxine, TRAb, thyroid ultrasound and orbital computed tomography findings. The CDR3 has 13 residues. V lost 2 bases and J 8 bases, leaving 12 bases between the germline ends. Study-wide results and limits: Within blood appeared most thyroid clonotypes that had expanded above 0.001.

This clonotype has a count of ten or more. Antigen specificity is unknown. This clonotype was sampled from a woman in her fifties or sixties with Graves' hyperthyroidism that later progressed to Graves' ophthalmopathy. V and J are TRBV12-3 or TRBV12-4 and TRBJ1-2, with D unclear. Sequencing was performed on blood. For the CDR3, the DNA is TGTGCCAGCAGTTTATTGAGTTTGGGCGGCTACACCTTC. This translates into CASSLLSLGGYTF.